These T cell receptor beta chains were read from a single sample in a study of Graves' ophthalmopathy and Graves' hyperthyroidism. TCRdb reprocessed the multiplex PCR reads via MiXCR and lists one record per CDR3 protein. The table shows about 550,000 distinct CDR3 sequences, with approximately 35% occurring only once. Sequenced input: peripheral blood or thyroid tissue (not recorded which). These receptors came from an adult man with Graves' hyperthyroidism. CDR3s include the opening cysteine and the closing phenylalanine or tryptophan. Each record gives: D gene, clone size, V gene, J gene, CDR3 DNA, CDR3 protein. A D gene is named only where the DNA matches it firmly. The size entry is marked missing in some rows and otherwise reads once, few, many or a size class.

d_call: .
clone_size: many
v_call: TRBV9
j_call: TRBJ1-1
cdr3_nt: TGTGCCAGCAGCGTAGATAGGGGCGTAAAGCCCGCTGAAGCTTTCTTT
cdr3_aa: CASSVDRGVKPAEAFF

d_call: .
clone_size: many
v_call: TRBV19
j_call: TRBJ1-1
cdr3_nt: TGTGCCAGTAGTACCCAGGGGCTCCAGAACACTGAAGCTTTCTTT
cdr3_aa: CASSTQGLQNTEAFF

d_call: .
clone_size: many
v_call: TRBV5-1
j_call: TRBJ2-7
cdr3_nt: TGCGCCAGCAGCCCCCAAGACGGCGCCTACGAGCAGTACTTC
cdr3_aa: CASSPQDGAYEQYF

d_call: TRBD1
clone_size: .
v_call: TRBV30
j_call: TRBJ1-4
cdr3_nt: TGTGCCTGGAGTGCAGGGGGTGCAACTAATGAAAAACTGTTTTTT
cdr3_aa: CAWSAGGATNEKLFF

d_call: TRBD1
clone_size: .
v_call: TRBV19
j_call: TRBJ1-1
cdr3_nt: TGTGCCAGTAGAGTGGACAGGGGAGACTTGTACACTGAAGCTTTCTTT
cdr3_aa: CASRVDRGDLYTEAFF

d_call: .
clone_size: many
v_call: TRBV6-5
j_call: TRBJ1-3
cdr3_nt: TGTGCCAGCAGTCAAACGTCTGGAAACACCATATATTTT
cdr3_aa: CASSQTSGNTIYF

d_call: .
clone_size: many
v_call: TRBV29-1
j_call: TRBJ1-1
cdr3_nt: TGCAGCGTTGAAGTGAACACTGAAGCTTTCTTT
cdr3_aa: CSVEVNTEAFF

d_call: TRBD1
clone_size: many
v_call: TRBV20-1
j_call: TRBJ1-6
cdr3_nt: TGCAGTGCGCCTAGCCCGGGACAGCCTAATTCACCCCTCCACTTT
cdr3_aa: CSAPSPGQPNSPLHF

d_call: TRBD1
clone_size: .
v_call: TRBV30
j_call: TRBJ1-3
cdr3_nt: TGTGCCTGGAGTGGGGACAGATCATCTGGAAACACCATATATTTT
cdr3_aa: CAWSGDRSSGNTIYF

d_call: .
clone_size: many
v_call: TRBV19
j_call: TRBJ2-2
cdr3_nt: TGTGCCAGTAGACAGGGTACCGGGGAGCTGTTTTTT
cdr3_aa: CASRQGTGELFF

d_call: .
clone_size: few
v_call: TRBV5-1
j_call: TRBJ1-1
cdr3_nt: TGCGCCAGCAGCTTGGACAGGGTACCTGAAGCTTTCTTT
cdr3_aa: CASSLDRVPEAFF

d_call: .
clone_size: .
v_call: TRBV15
j_call: TRBJ2-7
cdr3_nt: TGTGCCACCAGCAGAGATCAAGGGAGTTCAAATGAGCAGTACTTC
cdr3_aa: CATSRDQGSSNEQYF

d_call: .
clone_size: few
v_call: TRBV10-3
j_call: TRBJ1-2
cdr3_nt: TGTGCCATCAGTGAGTCGTTAATCTTCAGGAACTATGGCTACACCTTC
cdr3_aa: CAISESLIFRNYGYTF

d_call: TRBD2
clone_size: many
v_call: TRBV5-1
j_call: TRBJ2-2
cdr3_nt: TGCGCCAGCCACCCGTCGGGAGGGGCGAACACCGGGGAGCTGTTTTTT
cdr3_aa: CASHPSGGANTGELFF

d_call: .
clone_size: .
v_call: TRBV7-2
j_call: TRBJ2-2
cdr3_nt: TGTGCCAGCAGTGAGCCGCCGAACACCGGGGAGCTGTTTTTT
cdr3_aa: CASSEPPNTGELFF

d_call: .
clone_size: many
v_call: TRBV6-5
j_call: TRBJ2-5
cdr3_nt: TGTGCCAGCAGTCCACAGGGATACGCAGAGACCCAGTACTTC
cdr3_aa: CASSPQGYAETQYF

d_call: .
clone_size: .
v_call: TRBV30
j_call: TRBJ2-5
cdr3_nt: TGTGCCTGGAGCTCTTGGGGGGAGACCCAGTACTTC
cdr3_aa: CAWSSWGETQYF

d_call: .
clone_size: .
v_call: TRBV7-2
j_call: TRBJ1-5
cdr3_nt: TGTGCCAGCAGCTTAGTGAGAGGCCAGGGCGGACACGAGCATTTT
cdr3_aa: CASSLVRGQGGHEHF

d_call: TRBD1
clone_size: .
v_call: TRBV7-3
j_call: TRBJ2-7
cdr3_nt: TGTGCCAGCAGCATCGCGACAGGGGGCGGCGAGCAGTACTTC
cdr3_aa: CASSIATGGGEQYF

d_call: .
clone_size: many
v_call: TRBV19
j_call: TRBJ2-7
cdr3_nt: TGTGCCAGTAGACCAAGGGGAAGCAACTCCTACGAGCAGTACTTC
cdr3_aa: CASRPRGSNSYEQYF

d_call: TRBD1
clone_size: many
v_call: TRBV7-2
j_call: TRBJ1-4
cdr3_nt: TGTGCCAGCAGCGCAGGGGGGGTTAATGATGAAAAACTGTTTTTT
cdr3_aa: CASSAGGVNDEKLFF

d_call: TRBD2
clone_size: many
v_call: TRBV5-1
j_call: TRBJ2-7
cdr3_nt: TGCGCCAGCAGCTTGGGTTCAACTAGCGGCACCTACGAGCAGTACTTC
cdr3_aa: CASSLGSTSGTYEQYF

d_call: TRBD1
clone_size: many
v_call: TRBV24-1
j_call: TRBJ2-2
cdr3_nt: TGTGCCACCCAGGACAGGGGAAACACCGGGGAGCTGTTTTTT
cdr3_aa: CATQDRGNTGELFF

d_call: .
clone_size: many
v_call: TRBV5-1
j_call: TRBJ2-5
cdr3_nt: TGCGCCAGCAGCTTGGCGCAGGGTCAAGAGACCCAGTACTTC
cdr3_aa: CASSLAQGQETQYF

d_call: .
clone_size: .
v_call: TRBV9
j_call: TRBJ2-2
cdr3_nt: TGTGCCAGCAGCGTAGACCCTAGCGGGGAGCTGTTTTTT
cdr3_aa: CASSVDPSGELFF

d_call: TRBD2
clone_size: .
v_call: TRBV20-1
j_call: TRBJ2-2
cdr3_nt: TGCAGTGCTAGAACGACTAGCGGCCACTCCGCCGGGGAGCTGTTTTTT
cdr3_aa: CSARTTSGHSAGELFF